The 27 T cell receptor beta chains reported below all come from one sample, sequenced in a study of T cells in Graves' hyperthyroidism and ophthalmopathy. Researchers amplified the TCR beta CDR3 regions from RNA transcripts. Carried out on the TCR CDR3, a first-round RT-PCR used the HTBI primer set. MiXCR, run by TCRdb on the multiplex PCR reads, gives a single entry per CDR3 protein. Of about 840,000 distinct CDR3 sequences listed, more than 30% were seen once; the top ten hold around 9.3%. Input material: blood. The receptor source for this set is a man aged 18 to 35 with Graves' hyperthyroidism.

Concerning this clonotype: A much more abundant neighbour one base away suggests this may be a read error. The chain uses TRBV6-1 and TRBJ2-5, with 12 positions matching TRBD1. The CDR3 has 14 amino acids. The germline CDR1 and CDR2 sequences are MNHNS and SASEGT. J gave up 5 bases and V 11 bases, and 9 bases lay outside the gene matches. The CDR3 here is CAARGDRGRETQYF. DNA for the CDR3: TGTGCCGCAAGAGGGGACAGGGGGCGTGAGACCCAGTACTTC.

For this clonotype: Since a much larger clone is just one base distant, this may be a read error. The chain has TRBV7-6 and TRBJ1-2; D call uncertain. Germline V gene data show CDR1 as SGHVS and CDR2 as FNYEAQ. The CDR3 runs to 14 residues. For the CDR3, the DNA is TGTGCCAGGAGCTTAGTTGTCGCAGGCTATGGCTACACCTTC. Translated, it gives CARSLVVAGYGYTF. Full variable domain (outside the CDR3, taken from reference TRBV7-6 and TRBJ1-2): GAGVSQSPRYKVTKRGQDVALRCDPISGHVSLYWYRQALGQGPEFLTYFNYEAQQDKSGLPNDRFSAERPEGSISTLTIQRTEQRDSAMYRCARSLVVAGYGYTFGSGTRLTVV.

The V gene is TRBV20-1, the J gene TRBJ2-3; D remains ambiguous. The CDR3 runs to 14 residues. Germline CDR1 and CDR2: DFQATT and SNEGSKA (reference sequence). V lost 6 bases and J 3 bases, leaving 16 bases between the germline ends. The CDR3 coding sequence is TGCAGTGCCCCAAGGGTGATCCCTACAGATACGCAGTATTTT. This codes for CSAPRVIPTDTQYF.

This clonotype was counted many times. The rearrangement uses TRBV29-1 and TRBJ1-1; no reliable D call. Deletions cut 6 bases from V and 7 bases from J, with 15 bases between. Germline CDR1 is SQVTM and CDR2 is ANQGSEA. The CDR3 is 12 amino acids. CDR3 amino acids: CSVLGVSLEAFF. The DNA of the CDR3 is TGCAGCGTCCTTGGGGTGTCCCTTGAAGCTTTCTTT.

Concerning this clonotype itself: Since a much larger clone is just one base distant, this may be a read error. The missing conserved phenylalanine or tryptophan at the end of this CDR3 makes a read error likely. This chain joins TRBV2 and TRBJ1-5; weak D call: TRBD1 (6 bases). The CDR3 runs to 15 residues. V lost 2 bases and J 5 bases, leaving 13 bases between the germline ends. Germline V lookup: CDR1 SNHLY, CDR2 FYNNEI. CDR3 DNA: TGTGCCAGCAGTGAAATAAGACAGGACCATCAGCCCCAGCATCTT. Translated, it gives CASSEIRQDHQPQHL.

This clonotype was seen ten or more times. The chain is built from TRBV20-1 and TRBJ1-2; D ambiguous. There are 12 residues in the CDR3. From germline, CDR1 is DFQATT and CDR2 SNEGSKA (reference sequence). V lost 3 bases and J lost 4, with 9 bases in between. CDR3 coding DNA: TGCAGTGCTAGGCAGGAAAGCTATGGCTACACCTTC. Translating it yields CSARQESYGYTF.

This clonotype was observed at least ten times. The V gene is TRBV15, the J gene TRBJ2-5; D is undetermined. This CDR3 is built from 13 residues. V lost 0 bases and J lost 4, with 6 bases in between. Germline-derived CDR1 and CDR2 are LNHNV and YYDKDF (reference sequence). The CDR3 DNA sequence: TGTGCCACCAGCAGAGATCTTGGAGAGACCCAGTACTTC. This encodes CATSRDLGETQYF.

This clonotype was detected once. This chain's CDR3 is CASSQRGNGYTF. CDR3 sequence (DNA): TGTGCCAGCAGCCAGAGGGGAAATGGCTACACCTTC. The chain links TRBV7-8 to TRBJ1-2, with TRBD1 as a possible D gene (5 bases). The CDR3 runs 12 residues. Per germline, CDR1 SGHVS and CDR2 FQNEAQ. V gave up 5 bases and J gave up 6 bases, with 10 bases separating them.

This clonotype was counted between two and nine times. J is TRBJ2-7 and V is TRBV20-1, with 8 positions matching TRBD1. V was clipped by 6 bases and J by 5 bases; unmatched bases: 9. Germline lookup yields CDR1 DFQATT and CDR2 SNEGSKA (reference sequence). This CDR3 region has 13 residues. Here the CDR3 reads CSAEDQGAHEQYF. The CDR3 coding sequence is TGCAGTGCAGAGGATCAGGGGGCTCACGAGCAGTACTTC.

The gene calls are TRBV10-3 and TRBJ2-5; 8 bases line up with TRBD1. Germline CDR1 and CDR2: ENHRY and SYGVKD. This CDR3 spans 16 amino acids. V lost 3 bases, J lost 5 bases, and 11 bases stayed unmatched. The CDR3 loop reads CAISDSSGGGTETQYF. DNA of the CDR3: TGTGCCATCAGTGATTCCTCAGGGGGCGGGACGGAGACCCAGTACTTC.

This clonotype was counted many times. This chain connects TRBV19 to TRBJ1-6; no clear D gene. Trimming took off 1 base at V and 10 bases at J, with 8 bases between the two ends. The CDR3 loop spans 13 amino acids. Germline CDR1 and CDR2: LNHDA and SQIVND (reference sequence). The CDR3 DNA is TGTGCCAGTAGTATAGGGGCAGGATCACCCCTCCACTTT. This translates into CASSIGAGSPLHF.

V usage is TRBV25-1 and J usage is TRBJ1-6; a possible D gene is TRBD1 (6 bases). This CDR3 spans 15 amino acids. Trimming removed 5 bases from V and 9 bases from J, with 17 bases in between. Per germline, CDR1 MGHDK and CDR2 SYGVNS. CDR3 sequence: CASSSDRNRFSPLHF. CDR3 DNA sequence: TGTGCCAGCAGTTCCGACAGGAACAGATTTTCACCCCTCCACTTT.

This clonotype was seen a few times. The chain employs TRBV7-2 and TRBJ1-2, with 7 bases that match TRBD1. CDR3 length: 18 residues. The germline CDR1 and CDR2 sequences are SGHTA and FQGNSA. J was trimmed by 4 bases and V by 5 bases; bases with no gene match: 19. Here the CDR3 reads CASSPPPGTAPILYGYTF. The CDR3 bases are TGTGCCAGCAGCCCACCCCCCGGGACAGCACCGATACTCTATGGCTACACCTTC.

CDR3 coding DNA: TGTGCCAGTAGTATAGAGGCGGGGCGGGTCACTGAAGCTTTCTTT. It specifies CASSIEAGRVTEAFF. The chain uses TRBV19 and TRBJ1-1; weak D call: TRBD1 (5 bases). The CDR3 contains 15 residues. Germline V gene data show CDR1 as LNHDA and CDR2 as SQIVND (reference sequence). Trimming stripped 0 bases from V and 4 bases from J, with 12 bases between.

This clonotype occurred a few times. V and J are TRBV7-8 and TRBJ2-7; a possible D gene is TRBD1 (5 bases). Germline V gives CDR1 SGHVS, CDR2 FQNEAQ. Trimming removed 4 bases at V and 0 bases at J, with 10 bases between. The CDR3 is 14 residues long. The CDR3 coding sequence is TGTGCCAGCAGCTGGACACACTACTCCTACGAGCAGTACTTC. Amino acids: CASSWTHYSYEQYF.

This clonotype came up many times. The chain couples TRBV15 to TRBJ2-5; D is uncertain. Trimming took off 0 bases at V and 5 bases at J, with 7 bases between the two ends. CDR3 length: 13 amino acids. Germline-derived CDR1 and CDR2 are LNHNV and YYDKDF (reference sequence). Here the CDR3 DNA reads TGTGCCACCAGCAGAGATGGCCGGGAGACCCAGTACTTC. Residues: CATSRDGRETQYF.

To note about this clonotype: Being one base from a much bigger clone, this may be a read error. Since the CDR3 does not end with the conserved phenylalanine or tryptophan, this likely comes from a read error. This chain connects TRBV12-3 or TRBV12-4 to TRBJ1-2, with 7 positions matching TRBD1. CDR3 length: 12 residues. V shed 4 bases, J shed 9 bases, and the junction held 5 bases outside the gene matches. Written as DNA, the CDR3 is TGTGCCAGCAGTTATTTGGGACAGAGCTACACCTGC. Translation: CASSYLGQSYTC.

Concerning this clonotype: This may be a read error, as it is one base from a much larger clone. The J gene is TRBJ1-5, the V gene TRBV20-1; no clear D. CDR3 length: 11 residues. The germline V and J ends were trimmed by 6 bases and 5 bases, with 8 bases remaining between them. From germline, CDR1 is DFQATT and CDR2 SNEGSKA (reference sequence). CDR3 sequence: CSAGSDQPQHF. CDR3 coding DNA: TGCAGTGCCGGCAGTGATCAGCCCCAGCATTTT.

The chain recombines TRBV7-9 with TRBJ1-5, with D hard to call. Germline V gene data show CDR1 as SEHNR and CDR2 as FQNEAQ (reference sequence). CDR3 size: 15 residues. Trimming pared 5 bases from V and 4 bases from J, leaving 15 bases between. CDR3 sequence reads: CASSPLAGGNQPQHF. In DNA form, the CDR3 reads TGTGCCAGCAGCCCACTAGCGGGCGGGAATCAGCCCCAGCATTTT. Variable domain in full (rest from reference TRBV7-9 and TRBJ1-5): DTGVSQNPRHKITKRGQNVTFRCDPISEHNRLYWYRQTLGQGPEFLTYFQNEAQLEKSRLLSDRFSAERPKGSFSTLEIQRTEQGDSAMYLCASSPLAGGNQPQHFGDGTRLSIL.

This clonotype was counted between two and nine times. The rearrangement uses TRBV12-3 or TRBV12-4 and TRBJ2-2; no firm D call. The CDR3 is 12 amino acids. The ends were cut back, 5 bases at V and 6 bases at J, with 7 bases in the middle. The CDR3 reads CASSAIPGELFF. CDR3 DNA: TGTGCCAGCAGTGCGATTCCCGGGGAGCTGTTTTTT.

The V gene is TRBV5-1, the J gene TRBJ1-2, with 8 bases matching TRBD1. The ends lost 5 bases at V and 6 bases at J; junction bases unmatched: 6. The CDR3 totals 13 residues. CDR1 SGHRS and CDR2 YFSETQ come from the germline V gene. CDR3 coding DNA: TGCGCCAGCAGTTTTCCAGGGGGCCATGGCTACACCTTC. Amino acid sequence: CASSFPGGHGYTF.

This clonotype was counted ten times or more. The rearrangement joins TRBV2 to TRBJ1-1, with D hard to call. The CDR3 runs to 12 residues. The germline V gene has CDR1 SNHLY and CDR2 FYNNEI. V was shortened by 6 bases and J by 0 bases, with 5 bases between the two germline ends. CDR3: CASREVNTEAFF. The CDR3 DNA follows: TGTGCCAGCAGGGAGGTGAACACTGAAGCTTTCTTT.

In this sample, this clonotype turned up many times. V gene TRBV12-3 or TRBV12-4 combines with J gene TRBJ1-1; 7 bases match TRBD1. V was clipped by 10 bases and J by 3 bases; unmatched bases: 2. The CDR3 is 11 amino acids. The CDR3 coding sequence is TGTGCCATTACAGGGGACACTGAAGCTTTCTTT. This encodes CAITGDTEAFF.

The V and J genes are TRBV15 and TRBJ1-4, with a tentative D call TRBD1 (5 bases). Germline CDR1 and CDR2: LNHNV and YYDKDF (reference sequence). V lost 3 bases, J lost 8 bases, and 19 bases lay in between. The CDR3 loop spans 16 amino acids. This chain's CDR3 is CATSSQVGMGEEKLFF. In DNA, the CDR3 is TGTGCCACCAGCAGCCAAGTGGGAATGGGGGAAGAAAAACTGTTTTTT.

This clonotype has at least ten counts. CDR3 amino acids: CATSGTENLPYEQYF. CDR3 DNA: TGTGCCACCAGCGGCACGGAGAACCTTCCGTACGAGCAGTACTTC. The chain links TRBV15 to TRBJ2-7, with D unclear. Germline loops: CDR1 LNHNV, CDR2 YYDKDF (reference sequence). This CDR3 is 15 amino acids long. The V and J ends lost 5 bases and 4 bases respectively, with 18 bases between them.

As to this clonotype: A far larger clone lies a single base away; this is likely a read error. The chain has TRBV11-2 and TRBJ1-6, with D uncertain. Germline V gene data show CDR1 as SGHAT and CDR2 as FQNNGV. The CDR3 is made up of 12 amino acids. CDR3 DNA sequence: TGTGCCAGCAGCTTACCGAATTCACCCCTCCGCTTT. Encoded protein: CASSLPNSPLRF. The whole variable domain, filled in from reference TRBV11-2 and TRBJ1-6, reads EAGVAQSPRYKIIEKRQSVAFWCNPISGHATLYWYQQILGQGPKLLIQFQNNGVVDDSQLPKDRFSAERLKGVDSTLKIQPAKLEDSAVYLCASSLPNSPLRFGNGTRLTVT.

The V gene is TRBV29-1, the J gene TRBJ1-1; the D gene is possibly TRBD1 (5 bases). V dropped 8 bases and J dropped 1 base, with 14 bases sitting between them. Per germline, CDR1 SQVTM and CDR2 ANQGSEA. The CDR3 has 13 residues. CDR3 region: CSPRQRGNTEAFF. In DNA form, the CDR3 reads TGCAGCCCAAGACAGAGAGGGAACACTGAAGCTTTCTTT.